The 8 T cell receptor beta chains below come from one sample, sequenced in a study of blood T cell repertoires in COVID-19. The assay was immunoSEQ multiplex PCR, and TCRdb's table has in-frame clones only and misses some. Of fewer than 350,000 clones in the sample, about 90% were seen once. The source material was peripheral blood. All receptors derive from a young woman with COVID-19, enrolled during active disease.

The chain combines TRBV5-1 with TRBJ1-6, with TRBD1 identical over 8 bases. The V segment lost 0 bases and the J segment 7 bases; nucleotides outside the gene matches: 3. Germline CDR1 is SGHRS and CDR2 is YFSETQ. The CDR3 sequence is 15 residues long. In DNA, the CDR3 is TGCGCCAGCAGCTTGGCCGGACAGGGAAATTCACCCCTCCACTTT. Its translation is CASSLAGQGNSPLHF.

The V and J genes are TRBV25-1 and TRBJ1-3, with D possibly matching TRBD1 (5 bases). The length of the CDR3 is 14 residues. Trimming took 5 bases from V and 0 from J, leaving 8 bases between them. CDR1 MGHDK and CDR2 SYGVNS come from the germline V gene. Here the CDR3 reads CASSSGNSGNTIYF. For the CDR3, the DNA is TGTGCCAGCAGTTCAGGGAACTCTGGAAACACCATATATTTT.

The J gene is TRBJ2-7, the V gene TRBV4-2, with a possible D match to TRBD2 (6 bases). CDR3 length: 13 amino acids. Trimming stripped 6 bases from V and 5 bases from J, with 14 bases between. Germline V gives CDR1 LGHNA, CDR2 YNFKEQ. The CDR3 is CASRLGAGHEQYF. CDR3 nucleotides: TGTGCCAGCAGGCTAGGGGCGGGGCACGAGCAGTACTTC.

V gene TRBV7-2 combines with J gene TRBJ2-3; TRBD2 might be the D (6 bases). This CDR3 has 14 amino acids. Per the germline V gene, CDR1 is SGHTA and CDR2 is FQGNSA. Trimming shortened V by 7 bases and J by 1 base, and 12 bases separated the two germline ends. The DNA for the CDR3 is TGTGCCAGCACCTCTCCGGGGGGCACAGATACGCAGTATTTT. Amino acid sequence: CASTSPGGTDTQYF.

The chain carries TRBV5-6 and TRBJ1-2; D uncertain. This CDR3 region has 16 residues. The V gene lost 1 base and the J gene lost 0 bases, with 13 bases spanning the gap. Germline CDR1 and CDR2: SGHDT and YYEEEE. The CDR3 loop is CASSLTLGLSNYGYTF. The CDR3, as DNA: TGTGCCAGCAGCTTGACGTTAGGACTTTCTAACTATGGCTACACCTTC. The whole variable domain, remainder taken from reference TRBV5-6 and TRBJ1-2, is DAGVTQSPTHLIKTRGQQVTLRCSPKSGHDTVSWYQQALGQGPQFIFQYYEEEERQRGNFPDRFSGHQFPNYSSELNVNALLLGDSALYLCASSLTLGLSNYGYTFGSGTRLTVV.

This clone has just a few counts. This sequence joins TRBV6-5 and TRBJ1-4; D is undetermined. Germline values: CDR1 MNHEY, CDR2 SVGAGI. Trimming took 6 bases from V and 5 from J, leaving 4 bases between them. The CDR3 has 11 residues. CDR3 region: CASRTNEKLFF. Written as DNA, the CDR3 is TGTGCCAGCAGGACAAATGAAAAACTGTTTTTT.

The genes are TRBV27 and TRBJ2-3, with TRBD2 matching 8 bases. Germline CDR1 MNHEY, CDR2 SMNVEV (reference sequence). V shed 5 bases, J shed 3 bases, and the junction held 10 bases outside the gene matches. This CDR3 region has 16 residues. The CDR3: CASSAQDRGGTDTQYF. Here the CDR3 DNA reads TGTGCCAGCAGTGCCCAAGATCGGGGGGGAACAGATACGCAGTATTTT.

This sequence joins TRBV3-1 (or the pseudogene TRBV3-2) and TRBJ2-7, with TRBD2 matching over 7 bases. The germline V gene encodes CDR1 LGHDT and CDR2 YNNKEL (reference sequence). The J segment lost 2 bases and the V segment lost 1 base, leaving 2 bases of the junction unmatched. This CDR3 has 14 residues. CDR3 DNA sequence: TGTGCCAGCAGCCAAGCGGGGACTACCTACGAGCAGTACTTC. It yields the protein CASSQAGTTYEQYF.